A selection of T cell receptor beta chains follows, all from one sample in a study of shared clonotypes between healthy human individuals. Clones were read by immunoSEQ multiplex PCR, and TCRdb kept only the in-frame ones, dropping some. The sample consists of 2 million to 2.5 million clones, just over 90% of them appearing once. The sample consisted of naive CD8+ T cells from PBMCs. The receptor set was obtained from a man aged 18 to 30 in good health. Some clones in this sample may be carry-over from other donors' samples. Each CDR3 is given with its conserved first and last residue. The D gene is left open where the match is weak. Size tells how often a clone was seen (once, few, many) or the class of an expanded clone, and some rows leave it out.

clone_size	d_call	v_call	j_call	cdr3_nt	cdr3_aa
.	.	TRBV5-1	TRBJ2-6	TGCGCCAGCAGCTTGGCAGATTTTTCGGCCATTACTCGCTCTGGGGCCAACGTCCTGACTTTC	CASSLADFSAITRSGANVLTF
.	TRBD2	TRBV11-2	TRBJ2-1	TGTGCCAGCAGCGGGGGAGGGCCCTCGTCCTACAATGAGCAGTTCTTC	CASSGGGPSSYNEQFF
.	TRBD1	TRBV10-3	TRBJ1-4	TGTGCCATCAGTGAGGGGACAGGGGCTCCTAATGAAAAACTGTTTTTT	CAISEGTGAPNEKLFF
few	TRBD2	TRBV19	TRBJ2-1	TGTGCCTCTGGATTTGGGCGACTAGCGGACAATGAGCAGTTCTTC	CASGFGRLADNEQFF
.	.	TRBV13	TRBJ2-7	TGTGCCAGCAGCCCTAGAGGGTTGTCGGGGAGCCCCTACGAGCAGTACTTC	CASSPRGLSGSPYEQYF
.	.	TRBV6-5	TRBJ2-7	TGTGCCATCAGTAGGGAAGGGGGACTTGAGCAGTACTTC	CAISREGGLEQYF
.	.	TRBV28	TRBJ1-5	TGTGCCAGTGGCGGAGGAATCAGGAGCAATCAGCCCCAGCATTTT	CASGGGIRSNQPQHF
.	.	TRBV28	TRBJ1-1	TGTGCCAGCAGTTTGGCCAGCCGGGCGACTGAAGCTTTCTTT	CASSLASRATEAFF
.	TRBD1	TRBV6-5	TRBJ2-7	TGTGCCAGCAGTCACGGACAGGTGATCTCCTACGAGCAGTACTTC	CASSHGQVISYEQYF
.	.	TRBV11-3	TRBJ2-7	TGTGCCAGCAGCTTAGTAGAGGGCGAGCAGTACTTC	CASSLVEGEQYF
.	TRBD2	TRBV15	TRBJ2-1	TGTGCCACCAGCAGAGACCGGACACTAGCGGGAGGGATGAATGAGCAGTTCTTC	CATSRDRTLAGGMNEQFF
.	.	TRBV7-3	TRBJ1-1	TGTGCCAGCAGCTTAAGTTCGACTGCCACTGAAGCTTTCTTT	CASSLSSTATEAFF
.	.	TRBV11-2	TRBJ2-7	TGTGCAACAATGGGTACAGGGAACTACGAGCAGTACTTC	CATMGTGNYEQYF
.	.	TRBV28	TRBJ2-3	TGTGCCAGCAGTTTAGGGGCGGATACGCAGTATTTT	CASSLGADTQYF
.	.	TRBV13	TRBJ2-7	TGTGCCAGCAGCTTCGGTGGGAACGAGCAGTACTTC	CASSFGGNEQYF
.	.	TRBV27	TRBJ1-1	TGTGCCAGCAGGACCCCACGTAAAAACACTGAAGCTTTCTTT	CASRTPRKNTEAFF
many	.	TRBV9	TRBJ1-1	TGTGCCAGCAGCGTAGCATTGGTGAACACTGAAGCTTTCTTT	CASSVALVNTEAFF
.	.	TRBV7-2	TRBJ1-2	TGTGCCAGCAGCTTACGGACCTACTATGGCTACACCTTC	CASSLRTYYGYTF
.	.	TRBV27	TRBJ1-4	TGTGCCAGCAGTCCCCGCCAGGGGATTCCCCCTACTAATGAAAAACTGTTTTTT	CASSPRQGIPPTNEKLFF
once	TRBD2	TRBV4-3	TRBJ2-7	TGCGCCAGCAGCCAAGACTCAGCGGGAAGCTCCTACGAGCAGTACTTC	CASSQDSAGSSYEQYF